What follows describes a single T cell receptor (beta chain). Its antigen remains unknown. The PCR used 60 Vbeta and 13 Jbeta primers. The table came from immunoSEQ multiplex PCR; TCRdb's copy has only in-frame clones and leaves some out. The sample consists of about 110,000 clones, around three quarters of them appearing once. The data belong to a study of cytomegalovirus exposure and HLA in healthy donors. On the study more broadly: Among about 190 million T cells, an earlier analysis found approximately 110 million unique TCR beta sequences. Unique TCRs from HLA-typed donors, 75 million to 100 million of them, were held in an early data release.

Study outcomes and limitations: Reportedly, diagnosis of cytomegalovirus status by the classifier showed high specificity and sensitivity. In an earlier analysis, about 87% or about 30%: the productive usage of most TCR beta V segments.

With 6 bases removed from V and 5 bases from J, the gap between germline ends came to 21 bases. Germline-derived CDR1 and CDR2 are LGHNA and YNFKEQ. The length of the CDR3 is 16 residues. The sequence was collected from a woman under 40 in good health and CMV-seronegative. Material: PBMCs. This chain links TRBV4-2 with TRBJ2-3; weak D call: TRBD1 (5 bases). For the CDR3, the DNA is TGTGCCAGCAGAACTTTCCAACAGGATTCTCTAGATACGCAGTATTTT. It is translated as CASRTFQQDSLDTQYF.